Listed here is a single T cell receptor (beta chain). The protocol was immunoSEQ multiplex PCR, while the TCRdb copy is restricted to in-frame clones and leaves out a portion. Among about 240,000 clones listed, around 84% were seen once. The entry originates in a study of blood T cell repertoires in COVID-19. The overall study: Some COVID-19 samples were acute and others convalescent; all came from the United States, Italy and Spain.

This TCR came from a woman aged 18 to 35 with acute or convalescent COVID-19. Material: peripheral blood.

The CDR3 loop is CASSPLASPGGLDEQFF. Written as DNA, the CDR3 is TGCGCCAGCAGCCCCCTAGCTAGTCCGGGAGGGTTGGATGAGCAGTTCTTC. The J gene is TRBJ2-1, the V gene TRBV4-3; 8 positions agree with TRBD2. Germline CDR1 and CDR2: LGHNA and YSLEER. With V trimmed by 4 bases and J by 8 bases, 16 bases remained unmatched. CDR3 length: 17 residues.